This record concerns one T cell receptor (beta chain) sequence. Its target is unknown. Repertoires were generated with immunoSEQ multiplex PCR, while TCRdb's copy carries only in-frame clones and drops some. The sample lists around 160,000 clones, 94% seen once, with 5.1% in the top ten. This entry is derived from a study of T cell responses to AZD1222 COVID-19 vaccine. The study's findings and limits: At baseline, seropositivity was found in only five or six AZD1222 recipients. A mostly white British donor set with more females was recruited, and clonal diversity was possibly underestimated. Variant regions that are unmutated are reportedly the target of nearly half of spike-specific TCRs. Along spike, vaccine-associated CD4 TCRs were found throughout, with dominance at 160-218 and 743-854.

This CDR3 has 17 residues. Germline V gene lookup returns CDR1 MNHNY and CDR2 SVGAGI (reference sequence). V lost 5 bases and J lost 4; bases outside the gene matches: 15. Source: peripheral blood, taken 28 days after the second AZD1222 dose. This clonotype was sampled from an adult who received the AZD1222 COVID-19 vaccine. The V call is TRBV6-6, the J call TRBJ1-2; 8 bases are a match to TRBD1. The CDR3 DNA is TGTGCCAGCAGTCCAAGGACAGGGAAGAGCGGGGCCTATGGCTACACCTTC. Its protein product is CASSPRTGKSGAYGYTF.